This T cell receptor beta chain was retrieved from a study of T cell responses to AZD1222 COVID-19 vaccine (dated by TCRdb to the early 2020s). Turning to the overall study: A total of around 240 trial participants underwent TCR sequencing, of whom 200 to 220 received two doses of AZD1222 and 26 received two doses of the MenACWY control vaccine. Trial participants were enrolled into age subgroups of 18-55, 56-69 and 70-plus years, which contained 148, 28 and 57 TCR-sequenced participants, respectively.

Trimming takes 4 bases from V and 6 bases from J, and the germline ends sit 12 bases apart. CDR1 and CDR2 (SGHDT, YYEEEE) derive from the germline V gene. Reading from cysteine to phenylalanine, the CDR3 counts 13 amino acids. Only the CDR3 DNA stays, 39 bases, in frame from base 1. The CDR3 regions of human TCRbeta chains were analyzed by immunosequencing. Processing in the source paper ran as follows. Repertoire TCRs were checked for matches against a reference library of SARS-CoV-2-specific TCRs that had been generated using the MIRA antigen-specificity platform. Breadth was defined as the fraction of unique TCRs that were SARS-CoV-2-associated, and depth was defined as the fraction of total T cells that were SARS-CoV-2-associated. Using the MIRA data, each spike-specific TCR was assigned both to the spike region to which the TCR was reactive and to a CD4 or CD8 class. Log10-transformed breadth and depth values were compared by one-way ANOVA with Sidak's multiple comparisons tests. TCRdb stores this immuneACCESS table with in-frame sequences only. Part of the clones is absent; in the studies checked, under half of the shortfall reflects unresolved V genes, and no reason is known for the rest. D and trimming were read from the DNA, whereas the V and J calls and clone size are those reported in that table. This sample gives just under 90,000 clones in total; about 86% of them show up just once. 10% of the sample belongs to the ten largest clones.

Per the publication, the time point label means: baseline before first vaccination. Read against the paper, the sample's treatment or condition label means: meningococcal conjugate vaccine given as trial control. The vaccinee samples were drawn from two UK trials, COV001 and COV002, one of which was a single-blind randomized controlled phase 2/3 trial testing AZD1222 (ChAdOx1 nCoV-19) in healthy adults. For TCRbeta chain sequencing, PBMC samples from trial participants were taken at day 0 and at day 28 after the second dose. What the research found in general, with its limitations: Conclusions about previously exposed vaccinees are limited because only five or six AZD1222 recipients were SARS-CoV-2 seropositive at baseline. Because no samples from the day 14 peak response were available, repertoires could be characterized only after the peak T cell response. Epitopes outside the regions mutated in the B.1.351 and B.1.1.7 variants were reportedly recognized by nearly half of the unique spike-specific TCRs. After two AZD1222 doses, spike-specific TCR breadth and depth were significantly higher than at day 0 and than in MenACWY recipients. Participants were mostly white British, with more females than males. The authors suggested clonal diversity may have been underestimated. Vaccine-associated CD4 TCRs spanned the whole spike protein, with dominant responses in regions 160-218 and 743-854. The 56-69-year group was small, and its depth increase did not reach significance, likely because of low power.

A note on this clone: Its antigen has not been determined. No base quality values were provided; no much bigger clone lies one nucleotide off.

The input for sequencing was peripheral blood, taken on day 0 of MenACWY control vaccination. The TCR sequence derives from an adult in good health. The chain was built from TRBV5-6 and TRBJ2-3, with TRBD1 as a weak D call on 6 bases. In nucleotides, the sequence is TGTGCCAGCAGCGGGGGCCGGTGGGATACGCAGTATTTT. This codes for CASSGGRWDTQYF.